One and the same sample provided the 4 T cell receptor beta chains below, sequenced in a study of blood T cell repertoires in COVID-19. Using immunoSEQ multiplex PCR, the repertoire was profiled, and TCRdb retains in-frame clones only, with some absent. The sample holds just over 300,000 clones, over 75% seen once. Sample: PBMCs or T cells enriched from blood (not recorded which). The receptor set was obtained from a man between 25 and 39 years old who had recovered from COVID-19.

This clone occurred once. The V and J genes are TRBV4-1 and TRBJ1-6; TRBD1 is a possible D gene (6 bases). CDR1 is MGHRA and CDR2 is YSYEKL in the germline V gene. Trimming took 1 base from V and 7 from J, leaving 20 bases between them. The CDR3 runs to 18 residues. CDR3 in amino acids: CASSQGGGRGARNSPLHF. For the CDR3, the DNA is TGCGCCAGCAGCCAAGGTGGGGGGCGGGGGGCGAGAAATTCACCCCTCCACTTT.

The V gene is TRBV12-3 or TRBV12-4, the J gene TRBJ2-5; D is unclear. The CDR3 length is 13 residues. Trimming removed 3 bases at V and 4 bases at J, with 9 bases between. DNA for the CDR3: TGTGCCAGCAGTTTCCCGGGTTTAGAGACCCAGTACTTC. Amino acid sequence: CASSFPGLETQYF.

As concerns this clone: The same CDR3 is also encoded by other DNA sequences in this sample. The chain uses TRBV5-1 and TRBJ2-3, with TRBD1 as a possible D gene (6 bases). The germline V and J ends were trimmed by 3 bases and 2 bases, with 10 bases remaining between them. Germline V lookup: CDR1 SGHRS, CDR2 YFSETQ. There are 14 residues in the CDR3. The CDR3 spells CASSSGQITDTQYF. In DNA, the CDR3 is TGCGCCAGCAGCTCCGGACAGATCACAGATACGCAGTATTTT.

In its sample, this clone was seen once. The chain has TRBV29-1 and TRBJ1-2; TRBD1 aligns across 7 bases. The V gene's germline CDR1 is SQVTM and CDR2 ANQGSEA. The CDR3 is 14 residues long. Germline trimming cut 6 bases from V and 1 base from J; bases unmatched to any gene: 8. The CDR3 is CSVLLRDSNYGYTF. The CDR3 DNA is TGCAGCGTGCTTCTCCGGGACAGTAACTATGGCTACACCTTC.